Listed here are 32 T cell receptor beta chains from one sample, sequenced in a study of shared clonotypes between healthy human individuals. Data came from immunoSEQ multiplex PCR; TCRdb stores just in-frame clones and leaves some out. The sample yields 2 million to 2.5 million clones, 85% to 95% seen once. Sequencing used naive CD4+ T cells from PBMCs. Subset indicated: CD45RA+ positively selected. These receptors originate from a man younger than 35 in good health. Some clones in this sample may be carry-over from other donors' samples.

This chain links TRBV6-5 with TRBJ1-3, with D possibly matching TRBD1 (6 bases). There are 15 residues in the CDR3. Deletions cut 6 bases from V and 3 bases from J, with 15 bases between. Per the germline V gene, CDR1 is MNHEY and CDR2 is SVGAGI. CDR3 in DNA: TGTGCCAGCAGCCGAAGGACAGCGGGTGGAAACACCATATATTTT. Encoded protein: CASSRRTAGGNTIYF.

The rearrangement links TRBV27 to TRBJ2-7, with 7 bases identical to TRBD1. Germline V gives CDR1 MNHEY, CDR2 SMNVEV (reference sequence). V shed 4 bases, J shed 7 bases, and the junction held 13 bases outside the gene matches. This CDR3 has 15 residues. CDR3 nucleotide sequence: TGTGCCAGCAGTTCCCCGGACAGGTGGGGATTAGAGCAGTACTTC. This translates into CASSSPDRWGLEQYF.

The genes are TRBV29-1 and TRBJ2-7; D gene ambiguous. CDR3 length: 13 amino acids. CDR1 SQVTM and CDR2 ANQGSEA come from the germline V gene. The V gene lost 4 bases and the J gene lost 0 bases, with 10 bases spanning the gap. The CDR3 DNA sequence: TGCAGCGTTGTGCGTCCCACCTCCTACGAGCAGTACTTC. It yields the protein CSVVRPTSYEQYF.

This clone showed up just a few times. V and J are TRBV2 and TRBJ1-5, with a weak D call TRBD1 (6 bases). The ends were cut back, 6 bases at V and 5 bases at J, with 11 bases in the middle. This CDR3 region has 13 residues. Germline CDR1 is SNHLY and CDR2 is FYNNEI. CDR3 in DNA: TGTGCCAGCAGCTGGGACACTGATCAGCCCCAGCATTTT. This encodes CASSWDTDQPQHF.

V and J are TRBV9 and TRBJ1-2; 10 bases line up with TRBD1. V gave up 4 bases and J gave up 8 bases; unmatched junction bases: 11. The CDR3 is 15 residues long. Germline V lookup: CDR1 SGDLS, CDR2 YYNGEE. The CDR3 reads CASSRILTGGRGYTF. CDR3 sequence (DNA): TGTGCCAGCAGCAGAATATTGACAGGGGGCAGGGGCTACACCTTC.

The gene calls are TRBV7-3 and TRBJ2-2; 7 bases fit TRBD1. V trimming: 3 bases; J trimming: 1 base; junction bases outside the gene matches: 8. Looked up from germline, CDR1 is SGHTA and CDR2 is FQGTGA. The CDR3 covers 17 residues. The CDR3 region is CASSFMSGTVNTGELFF. As DNA, the CDR3 is TGTGCCAGCAGCTTTATGTCCGGGACAGTGAACACCGGGGAGCTGTTTTTT.

The chain carries TRBV28 and TRBJ2-7; 11 bases align to TRBD2. CDR3 size: 13 residues. Germline loops: CDR1 MDHEN, CDR2 SYDVKM. V lost 10 bases to trimming and J lost 3 bases; unmatched junction nucleotides: 5. The CDR3 reads CATLTSGVYEQYF. DNA of the CDR3: TGTGCCACCCTGACTAGCGGGGTCTACGAGCAGTACTTC. The entire variable domain, with the rest obtained from reference TRBV28 and TRBJ2-7, is as follows: DVKVTQSSRYLVKRTGEKVFLECVQDMDHENMFWYRQDPGLGLRLIYFSYDVKMKEKGDIPEGYSVSREKKERFSLILESASTNQTSMYLCATLTSGVYEQYFGPGTRLTVT.

This CDR3 reads CAISPGQSQETQYF. The DNA for the CDR3 is TGTGCCATCAGTCCGGGACAGTCACAAGAGACCCAGTACTTC. This chain links TRBV10-3 with TRBJ2-5, with TRBD1 matching over 7 bases. The ends lost 5 bases at V and 2 bases at J; junction bases unmatched: 5. The CDR3 totals 14 residues. The germline V gene has CDR1 ENHRY and CDR2 SYGVKD.

The CDR3 sequence: CASSSRRTGGYTF. CDR3 DNA: TGTGCCAGCAGTTCTAGACGGACTGGTGGCTACACCTTC. This sequence joins TRBV6-5 and TRBJ1-2; D gene uncertain. Germline lookup yields CDR1 MNHEY and CDR2 SVGAGI. This CDR3 contains 13 residues. Trimming took off 4 bases at V and 7 bases at J, with 13 bases between the two ends.

Points on this clone: Other nucleotide sequences from this sample produce the same CDR3. This chain joins TRBV11-3 and TRBJ1-1; D is ambiguous. The germline gives CDR1 SGHNT, CDR2 YENEEA. V lost 5 bases, J lost 1 base, and 8 bases lay in between. The CDR3 length is 13 residues. CDR3 DNA: TGTGCCAGCAGCCTCTCTCCGAACACTGAAGCTTTCTTT. It translates to CASSLSPNTEAFF.

The gene calls are TRBV2 and TRBJ2-7; 8 bases match TRBD2. The V gene end was trimmed by 7 bases and the J gene end by 2 bases; junction bases not matched to a gene: 4. Germline V gene data show CDR1 as SNHLY and CDR2 as FYNNEI. The CDR3 is made up of 13 amino acids. CDR3 region: CASMGGLAYEQYF. The CDR3 coding sequence is TGTGCCAGCATGGGGGGACTAGCCTACGAGCAGTACTTC.

This sequence joins TRBV5-1 and TRBJ2-3; 7 bases match TRBD2. This CDR3 spans 17 amino acids. V trimming: 4 bases; J trimming: 2 bases; junction bases outside the gene matches: 13. Per the germline V gene, CDR1 is SGHRS and CDR2 is YFSETQ. The CDR3 reads CASSLYILGTTTDTQYF. The CDR3 region has the DNA TGCGCCAGCAGCCTGTATATCCTGGGGACTACCACAGATACGCAGTATTTT.

This chain connects TRBV5-6 to TRBJ1-4, with 7 bases identical to TRBD1. J lost 8 bases, V lost 1 base, and 11 bases had no gene match. The CDR3 has 16 residues. Germline V gene data show CDR1 as SGHDT and CDR2 as YYEEEE. CDR3: CASSLTPTGNYEKLFF. DNA of the CDR3: TGTGCCAGCAGCTTGACCCCGACAGGGAATTACGAAAAACTGTTTTTT.

The CDR3 DNA follows: TGTGCCAGCAGTGAACCTGGGACGAAACTGTTTTTT. Its protein product is CASSEPGTKLFF. V usage is TRBV6-1 and J usage is TRBJ1-4, with D possibly being TRBD1 (5 bases). Germline CDR1 is MNHNS and CDR2 is SASEGT. V gave up 2 bases and J gave up 11 bases, with 9 bases separating them. The CDR3 has 12 amino acids.

The chain links TRBV9 to TRBJ2-6, with 7 nucleotides matching TRBD1. The CDR3 consists of 17 residues. Per germline, CDR1 SGDLS and CDR2 YYNGEE. The trim removed 4 bases at V and 0 bases at J, leaving 7 bases unmatched. The CDR3 here is CASSPQTGSSGANVLTF. CDR3 sequence (DNA): TGTGCCAGCAGCCCGCAGACAGGGAGCTCTGGGGCCAACGTCCTGACTTTC.

The chain combines TRBV19 with TRBJ2-1, with 10 bases identical to TRBD2. Germline CDR1 and CDR2: LNHDA and SQIVND (reference sequence). The CDR3 runs 18 residues. The ends lost 3 bases at V and 10 bases at J; junction bases unmatched: 18. The CDR3 sequence: CASSMGVPSGSYPMEQFF. The CDR3 nucleotides are TGTGCCAGTAGTATGGGTGTGCCTAGCGGGAGTTATCCCATGGAGCAGTTCTTC.

This sequence joins TRBV10-3 and TRBJ2-3; the match to TRBD1 covers 8 bases. J lost 6 bases, V lost 4 bases, and 12 bases had no gene match. The germline CDR1 and CDR2 sequences are ENHRY and SYGVKD. This CDR3 has 16 residues. CDR3 in amino acids: CAISGFGQGSSDTQYF. CDR3 coding DNA: TGTGCCATCAGTGGGTTCGGACAGGGTAGTTCGGATACGCAGTATTTT.

The chain recombines TRBV2 with TRBJ2-7; TRBD1 matches at 8 bases. The CDR3 sequence is 13 residues long. The ends lost 2 bases at V and 6 bases at J; junction bases unmatched: 3. The V gene's germline CDR1 is SNHLY and CDR2 FYNNEI. DNA of the CDR3: TGTGCCAGCAGTGAACAGGGGGCTCCCGAGCAGTACTTC. Translation: CASSEQGAPEQYF.

CDR3 coding DNA: TGTGCCAGCAGCTCAACCGGGGACAGCTCCTACGAGCAGTACTTC. Protein product: CASSSTGDSSYEQYF. The gene calls are TRBV7-2 and TRBJ2-7; 7 nucleotides match TRBD1. Unmatched junction bases numbered 6, after V lost 4 bases and J lost 0 bases. The CDR3 has 15 residues. Germline V gene data show CDR1 as SGHTA and CDR2 as FQGNSA.

The chain is built from TRBV4-2 and TRBJ2-1; the match to TRBD2 covers 13 bases. Trimming removed 2 bases from V and 4 bases from J; junction bases left unmatched: 2. This CDR3 region has 16 residues. Per germline, CDR1 LGHNA and CDR2 YNFKEQ. Here the CDR3 reads CASSQRLAGGYNEQFF. In nucleotides, the CDR3 is TGTGCCAGCAGCCAACGACTAGCGGGAGGTTACAATGAGCAGTTCTTC.

The J gene is TRBJ2-7, the V gene TRBV5-1; no clear D gene. This CDR3 is 14 amino acids long. Trimming took off 7 bases at V and 6 bases at J, with 20 bases between the two ends. Germline V gene data show CDR1 as SGHRS and CDR2 as YFSETQ. The CDR3 loop reads CASQRAPPSAEQYF. Written as DNA, the CDR3 is TGCGCCAGCCAGCGCGCACCCCCGTCCGCCGAGCAGTACTTC.

The chain employs TRBV27 and TRBJ1-2; TRBD1 might be the D (5 bases). The V gene lost 4 bases and the J gene lost 6 bases, with 9 bases spanning the gap. The CDR3 totals 12 residues. In germline, CDR1 is MNHEY, CDR2 SMNVEV (reference sequence). DNA of the CDR3: TGTGCCAGCAGTTCCAGGGCTCATGGCTACACCTTC. It specifies CASSSRAHGYTF.

The chain has TRBV5-1 and TRBJ2-1, with TRBD2 matching over 11 bases. Losses at the gene ends were 4 bases for V and 6 bases for J; bases not matched to a gene: 6. This CDR3 has 15 residues. Germline V CDR1 and CDR2: SGHRS, YFSETQ. The CDR3 nucleotides are TGCGCCAGCAGCGTTACTAGCGGGAGTGTCAATGAGCAGTTCTTC. Encoded protein: CASSVTSGSVNEQFF.

The genes are TRBV7-2 and TRBJ1-5, with TRBD1 identical over 7 bases. V was clipped by 3 bases and J by 0 bases; unmatched bases: 8. CDR3 length equals 17 residues. The germline gives CDR1 SGHTA, CDR2 FQGNSA. The CDR3 DNA sequence: TGTGCCAGCAGCTTCGCGACAGGGTCTTATAGCAATCAGCCCCAGCATTTT. Its translation: CASSFATGSYSNQPQHF.

The rearrangement links TRBV2 to TRBJ1-6, with TRBD1 as a possible D gene (6 bases). The CDR3 has 15 amino acids. Per germline, CDR1 SNHLY and CDR2 FYNNEI. V gave up 2 bases and J gave up 5 bases, with 10 bases separating them. In nucleotides, the CDR3 is TGTGCCAGCAGTGAAAGGACAGTTAATAATTCACCCCTCCACTTT. Translation: CASSERTVNNSPLHF.

This chain uses TRBV27 with TRBJ1-4; no firm D call. This CDR3 contains 17 residues. Trimming shortened V by 1 base and J by 8 bases, and 20 bases separated the two germline ends. The V gene's germline CDR1 is MNHEY and CDR2 SMNVEV (reference sequence). Written as DNA, the CDR3 is TGTGCCAGCAGTTTATTAGCCCGGCGGGGAAACCCCGAAAAACTGTTTTTT. Translating gives CASSLLARRGNPEKLFF.

The CDR3 DNA is TGTGCCAGCAGTTACTTAACAGGGGGAGAGGGCTATGGCTACACCTTC. Translated: CASSYLTGGEGYGYTF. V usage is TRBV6-6 and J usage is TRBJ1-2; 8 positions match TRBD1. Germline V gene lookup returns CDR1 MNHNY and CDR2 SVGAGI (reference sequence). Trimming removed 1 base from V and 4 bases from J; junction bases left unmatched: 8. CDR3 length equals 16 residues.

V and J are TRBV18 and TRBJ2-1; D is undetermined. Germline CDR1 reads KGHSH; CDR2 reads LQKENI. Trimming took 8 bases from V and 2 from J, leaving 10 bases between them. This CDR3 has 13 residues. The CDR3 nucleotides are TGTGCCAGCCAAGAGGACCCCTACAATGAGCAGTTCTTC. Encoded protein: CASQEDPYNEQFF.

The chain joins TRBV9 to TRBJ1-4; tentatively, D is TRBD1 (6 bases). The CDR3 loop spans 14 amino acids. Trimming pared 3 bases from V and 6 bases from J, leaving 12 bases between. Germline loops: CDR1 SGDLS, CDR2 YYNGEE. This CDR3 is CASSDRVDYEKLFF. DNA for the CDR3: TGTGCCAGCAGCGACAGGGTAGATTATGAAAAACTGTTTTTT.

A remark on this clone: Other nucleotide sequences in the sample specify the same CDR3. The chain carries TRBV7-3 and TRBJ1-2; 8 bases align to TRBD1. Germline V gives CDR1 SGHTA, CDR2 FQGTGA. Germline trimming cut 5 bases from V and 4 bases from J; bases unmatched to any gene: 3. The CDR3 loop spans 13 amino acids. The CDR3 spells CASSLGQGYGYTF. As DNA, the CDR3 is TGTGCCAGCAGCCTCGGACAGGGCTATGGCTACACCTTC.

This rearrangement joins TRBV19 to TRBJ2-1; D remains unclear. Germline CDR1 and CDR2: LNHDA and SQIVND (reference sequence). V lost 3 bases and J 2 bases, leaving 5 bases between the germline ends. The CDR3 spans 13 residues. Written as DNA, the CDR3 is TGTGCCAGTAGTATTGCGCCCTACAATGAGCAGTTCTTC. Translating gives CASSIAPYNEQFF.

This chain links TRBV28 with TRBJ2-3; TRBD1 aligns across 9 bases. V dropped 3 bases and J dropped 2; count of bases not matched to a gene: 3. There are 15 residues in the CDR3. Germline assignment: CDR1 MDHEN and CDR2 SYDVKM. Here the CDR3 reads CASSFRDRATDTQYF. The CDR3 DNA reads as TGTGCCAGCAGTTTTAGGGACAGGGCCACAGATACGCAGTATTTT.